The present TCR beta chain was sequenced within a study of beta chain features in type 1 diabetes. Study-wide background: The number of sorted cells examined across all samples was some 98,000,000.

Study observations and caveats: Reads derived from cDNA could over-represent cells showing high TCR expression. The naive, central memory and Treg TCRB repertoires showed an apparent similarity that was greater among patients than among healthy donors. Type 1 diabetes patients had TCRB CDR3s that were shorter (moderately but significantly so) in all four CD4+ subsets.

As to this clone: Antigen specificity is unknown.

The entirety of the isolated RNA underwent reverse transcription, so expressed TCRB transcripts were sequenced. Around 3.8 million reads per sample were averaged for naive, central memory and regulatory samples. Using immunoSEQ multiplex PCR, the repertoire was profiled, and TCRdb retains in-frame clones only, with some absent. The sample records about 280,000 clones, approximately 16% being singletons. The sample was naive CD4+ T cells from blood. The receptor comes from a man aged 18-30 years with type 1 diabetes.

In DNA, the CDR3 is TGTGCCAGCAGTCACCTGACAGGGTACGATTCACCCCTCCACTTT. Protein product: CASSHLTGYDSPLHF. The rearrangement uses TRBV27 and TRBJ1-6; 7 positions agree with TRBD1. The V gene's germline CDR1 is MNHEY and CDR2 SMNVEV (reference sequence). J gave up 8 bases and V 5 bases, and 9 bases lay outside the gene matches. This CDR3 is built from 15 residues.